The text below deals with one TCR beta chain. What this receptor recognizes is not known. No much larger clone exists at a distance of one base, and base qualities are not known. The cysteine opens and the phenylalanine closes a CDR3 of 14 amino acids. Kept here is only the CDR3 DNA, which spans 42 bases and is read in frame from base 1. The germline V gene gives CDR1 as MGHDK and CDR2 as SYGVNS. V and J are truncated by 4 bases and 2 bases respectively, leaving an intervening sequence of 9 bases. All of the isolated RNA was reverse transcribed with the High Capacity cDNA Reverse Transcription Kit, so expressed TCRB transcripts were sequenced. Naive, central memory and regulatory T cell samples underwent deep immunoSEQ sequencing, averaging about 3.5 million total reads per sample. Sorted cells were lysed in RLT buffer and RNA was extracted with DNase-treated RNeasy Micro or Mini kits, depending on cell number. Each cell subset was processed separately to prevent cross-contamination, with patient and healthy donor samples processed together. TCRB sequences were amplified from cDNA with the immunoSEQ multiplex PCR, producing 87-bp fragments spanning the CDR3 region. Sequencing of the amplicons was done on the Illumina HiSeq platform. Per the original workflow: Synthetic template baselines were used to correct PCR bias computationally, reads within Hamming distance 2 were collapsed together, and singletons that could not be merged were discarded. Reads were aligned to IMGT to assign V, D and J genes, CDR3 length, and insertions or deletions at six rearrangement sites. Within each subset, clonotype counts were normalized to sorted cell number, and only after that were true diversity and Gini coefficients computed with the tcR R package. The overlap coefficient, calculated on TCRB nucleotide sequences, was used to quantify repertoire sharing. The source is immuneACCESS, and TCRdb retained only in-frame sequences with V and J called. Part of the clones is not carried over; for the studies checked, unresolved V genes explain less than half of this, and the remainder is unexplained. The V and J calls and clone size come from that table; D and trimming were worked out from the DNA. The sample table records fewer than 400,000 clones; roughly 8% of these occur just once. The ten biggest clones cover approximately 0.44% of the sample.

This entry belongs to a study of beta chain features in type 1 diabetes (dated by TCRdb to the late 2010s). Some background on the complete study: Mean age, gender distribution, total cell number and subset yield were not different between patients and healthy donors. A total of around 110,000,000 sorted cells were examined across all samples, and RNA yield correlated strongly with the number of cells per subset. The study compared the TCRB repertoires of sorted circulating CD4+ T cell subsets in recently diagnosed type 1 diabetes patients with those in matched healthy donors. Whereas all 30 or so donors provided naive and central memory subsets, regulatory and stem cell-like memory subsets were isolated from just 8 patients and about 8 healthy donors.

From each donor, a single peripheral blood sample of approximately 120 mL on average was drawn into heparinised tubes. Naive, central memory, regulatory and stem cell-like memory CD4+ T cells were sorted on a BD FACSAria II using a panel including CD45RO, CCR7, CD25, CD127, CD95 and CD27. All sorted populations exceeded 95% purity. PBMCs were separated immediately by Lymphoprep density gradient centrifugation and were stained directly, without being cultured. Samples were stained and sorted in pairs, with one healthy donor and one patient per experiment, so that batch effects were minimized. The research as a whole found: Naive, central memory and regulatory TCRB repertoires appeared more similar among patients than among healthy donors. Patients with type 1 diabetes made fewer insertions and deleted more nucleotides at VDJ recombination sites, implying thymic rearrangement abnormalities. Because cDNA was sequenced instead of genomic DNA, activated cells with high expression could be over-represented, although the groups did not differ in activation or CD3 levels. Shorter templates might have been favored by PCR, but patient and control samples were amplified and corrected together, so both groups would have been affected equally by any skew. Type 1 diabetes patients showed a moderate but significant shortening of TCRB CDR3 length in all four CD4+ subsets. Because small numbers of individuals were included in the HLA sub-analyses, any influence of HLA type on TCRB rearrangement was left unresolved.

The sample taken for sequencing was central memory CD4+ T cells from blood. The clonotype was recovered from a woman under 30 in good health. The V and J segments used are TRBV25-1 and TRBJ1-5; the D gene lacks a confident call. The DNA sequence follows: TGTGCCAGCAGTGTCGCGGATGGCAATCAGCCCCAGCATTTT. This encodes CASSVADGNQPQHF.